These 32 T cell receptor beta chains share one sample of origin, sequenced in a study of blood T cell repertoires in COVID-19. Libraries were prepared by immunoSEQ multiplex PCR; TCRdb keeps only in-frame clonotypes and omits some of them. The sample includes a few hundred thousand clones, under 85% seen only once; the top ten take about 4.9%. Source material: PBMCs or T cells enriched from blood (not recorded which). The receptor set was obtained from a woman in her 50s who had recovered from COVID-19.

This chain uses TRBV6-1 with TRBJ1-4; D is unclear. V was clipped by 2 bases and J by 5 bases, with 12 bases between them. The CDR3 contains 15 residues. Germline assignment: CDR1 MNHNS and CDR2 SASEGT. Here the CDR3 DNA reads TGTGCCAGCAGTGAAACTGGCGGGTACAATGAAAAACTGTTTTTT. Translation gives CASSETGGYNEKLFF.

V gene TRBV7-9 combines with J gene TRBJ2-1, with a possible D match to TRBD1 (6 bases). CDR1 is SEHNR, CDR2 FQNEAQ, per germline (reference sequence). The CDR3 consists of 15 residues. Trimming left V 4 bases short and J 4 bases short, with 14 bases between. The CDR3 loop is CASSSNGGQYNEQFF. CDR3 DNA: TGTGCCAGCAGCTCGAATGGCGGACAGTACAATGAGCAGTTCTTC. Together with reference TRBV7-9 and TRBJ2-1, the CDR3 gives the full variable domain: DTGVSQNPRHKITKRGQNVTFRCDPISEHNRLYWYRQTLGQGPEFLTYFQNEAQLEKSRLLSDRFSAERPKGSFSTLEIQRTEQGDSAMYLCASSSNGGQYNEQFFGPGTRLTVL.

V usage is TRBV19 and J usage is TRBJ1-1; no definite D call. CDR3 length: 14 amino acids. Trimming took 5 bases from V and 1 from J, leaving 11 bases between them. The V gene's germline CDR1 is LNHDA and CDR2 SQIVND (reference sequence). The CDR3 bases are TGTGCCAGTAGTCTCTGGGCAGGGAACACTGAAGCTTTCTTT. Translated, it gives CASSLWAGNTEAFF.

This sequence joins TRBV7-9 and TRBJ2-4; D is possibly TRBD2 (6 bases). The germline V gene encodes CDR1 SEHNR and CDR2 FQNEAQ (reference sequence). Trimming stripped 0 bases from V and 8 bases from J, with 11 bases between. The CDR3 runs 14 residues. CDR3 protein: CASSLATSTDIQYF. The CDR3 DNA reads as TGTGCCAGCAGCTTAGCGACTAGTACGGACATTCAGTACTTC.

This chain joins TRBV19 and TRBJ2-6; D is possibly TRBD1 (5 bases). The CDR3 has 16 residues. Germline V lookup: CDR1 LNHDA, CDR2 SQIVND (reference sequence). Trimming removed 6 bases from V and 1 base from J, with 13 bases in between. Here the CDR3 DNA reads TGTGCCAGTAGAAGGGGCACTGGGTCTGGGGCCAACGTCCTGACTTTC. Its protein is CASRRGTGSGANVLTF.

The chain links TRBV4-1 to TRBJ1-2; D might be TRBD1 (5 bases). Germline loops: CDR1 MGHRA, CDR2 YSYEKL. The CDR3 is made up of 14 amino acids. With 1 base removed from V and 7 bases from J, the gap between germline ends came to 13 bases. This chain's CDR3 is CASSQAAGVAGYTF. The CDR3 DNA sequence: TGCGCCAGCAGCCAAGCCGCGGGGGTGGCTGGCTACACCTTC.

The table lists this clone with a count of one. The rearrangement uses TRBV7-9 and TRBJ2-7; TRBD2 might be the D (5 bases). The germline V gene encodes CDR1 SEHNR and CDR2 FQNEAQ (reference sequence). The CDR3 runs 13 residues. The germline V and J ends were trimmed by 1 base and 5 bases, with 9 bases remaining between them. CDR3 region: CASSLVAGDEQYF. The CDR3 region has the DNA TGTGCCAGCAGCTTAGTGGCCGGGGACGAGCAGTACTTC.

V is TRBV30 and J is TRBJ1-1; the D gene is possibly TRBD1 (6 bases). The V gene lost 0 bases and the J gene lost 6 bases, with 14 bases spanning the gap. The germline V gene has CDR1 GTSNPN and CDR2 SVGIG (reference sequence). CDR3 size: 14 residues. The CDR3 loop is CAWSVTGAWSEAFF. CDR3 nucleotides: TGTGCCTGGAGTGTGACAGGCGCCTGGTCTGAAGCTTTCTTT.

This clone appeared once. The rearrangement uses TRBV7-6 and TRBJ1-3; 9 nucleotides line up with TRBD1. CDR3 length: 17 residues. Germline assignment: CDR1 SGHVS and CDR2 FNYEAQ. The V segment lost 4 bases and the J segment 0 bases; nucleotides outside the gene matches: 7. This CDR3 is CASSSRRTGDSGNTIYF. DNA for the CDR3: TGTGCCAGCAGCTCCCGGAGGACAGGGGACTCTGGAAACACCATATATTTT.

V gene TRBV11-2 combines with J gene TRBJ2-5; D is undetermined. Germline V CDR1 and CDR2: SGHAT, FQNNGV. Trimming pared 1 base from V and 2 bases from J, leaving 17 bases between. The CDR3 consists of 17 residues. Written as DNA, the CDR3 is TGTGCCAGCAGCTTAGGAGTGAAAGATCTCTTACAAGAGACCCAGTACTTC. Its translation: CASSLGVKDLLQETQYF.

This chain joins TRBV30 and TRBJ1-2; TRBD1 matches 12 bases. Germline assignment: CDR1 GTSNPN and CDR2 SVGIG (reference sequence). Unmatched junction bases numbered 6, after V lost 3 bases and J lost 7 bases. CDR3 length: 14 residues. The CDR3 DNA sequence: TGTGCCTGGAGGGGACAGGGGGCGTCGGGTGGCTACACCTTC. This encodes CAWRGQGASGGYTF.

V usage is TRBV30 and J usage is TRBJ2-5; TRBD1 matches 11 bases. Germline V lookup: CDR1 GTSNPN, CDR2 SVGIG (reference sequence). J gave up 5 bases and V 5 bases, and 1 base lay outside the gene matches. CDR3 length: 12 amino acids. CDR3 nucleotide sequence: TGTGCCTGGGGACAGGGGGCGGAGACCCAGTACTTC. Protein: CAWGQGAETQYF.

A single count supports this clone. The chain uses TRBV27 and TRBJ1-6; D might be TRBD1 (5 bases). The length of the CDR3 is 16 residues. The germline V gene has CDR1 MNHEY and CDR2 SMNVEV (reference sequence). Trimming took off 5 bases at V and 7 bases at J, with 18 bases between the two ends. In nucleotides, the CDR3 is TGTGCCAGCAGTCCCGGGGGGGGACTCGCCAATTCACCCCTCCACTTT. It codes for CASSPGGGLANSPLHF.

V is TRBV15 and J is TRBJ1-1, with TRBD1 matching 8 bases. Unmatched junction bases numbered 4, after V lost 0 bases and J lost 1 base. CDR3 length equals 16 residues. The germline CDR1 and CDR2 sequences are LNHNV and YYDKDF (reference sequence). CDR3 amino acids: CATSRDPGQGNTEAFF. CDR3 coding DNA: TGTGCCACCAGCAGAGACCCAGGACAGGGGAACACTGAAGCTTTCTTT.

This clone appeared once. The chain employs TRBV7-2 and TRBJ1-6, with D maybe TRBD1 (6 bases). This CDR3 is 15 amino acids long. The V and J ends lost 2 bases and 9 bases respectively, with 14 bases between them. Germline CDR1 reads SGHTA; CDR2 reads FQGNSA. As DNA, the CDR3 is TGTGCCAGCAGCTTACCCCAGGGGTTGGGTTCACCCCTCCACTTT. Translating it yields CASSLPQGLGSPLHF.

The chain uses TRBV5-1 and TRBJ2-1; 9 bases line up with TRBD2. The germline gives CDR1 SGHRS, CDR2 YFSETQ. With V trimmed by 1 base and J by 2 bases, 10 bases remained unmatched. This CDR3 comprises 18 residues. The CDR3: CASSLRLAGTFTYNEQFF. CDR3 nucleotide sequence: TGCGCCAGCAGCTTGCGGCTAGCGGGGACATTTACCTACAATGAGCAGTTCTTC.

The genes are TRBV11-2 and TRBJ2-5; 9 bases line up with TRBD1. The CDR3 is 17 residues long. Germline V CDR1 and CDR2: SGHAT, FQNNGV. After removal of 3 bases from V and 5 bases from J, the junction contained 13 bases not matched to a gene. The CDR3 protein is CASSLFWETGGVETQYF. The CDR3 DNA reads as TGTGCCAGCAGCTTGTTTTGGGAGACAGGGGGGGTCGAGACCCAGTACTTC.

This clone was seen a single time. The rearrangement links TRBV18 to TRBJ1-1; a weak D match, TRBD1 (5 bases). The V gene's germline CDR1 is KGHSH and CDR2 LQKENI. V was clipped by 3 bases and J by 3 bases, with 14 bases between them. The CDR3 runs 15 residues. The CDR3 is CASSPVGHRDTEAFF. DNA for the CDR3: TGTGCCAGCTCACCTGTTGGACATCGGGACACTGAAGCTTTCTTT.

The chain is built from TRBV9 and TRBJ2-1, with 9 nucleotides matching TRBD2. This CDR3 spans 15 amino acids. V shed 0 bases and J 9 bases; nucleotides not matched to a gene: 7. The germline V gene encodes CDR1 SGDLS and CDR2 YYNGEE. The CDR3 DNA reads TGTGCCAGCAGCGTAGCAGCGGGGGGCTATGGTGAGCAGTTCTTC. Amino acids: CASSVAAGGYGEQFF. Full variable domain (remainder filled in from reference TRBV9 and TRBJ2-1): DSGVTQTPKHLITATGQRVTLRCSPRSGDLSVYWYQQSLDQGLQFLIQYYNGEERAKGNILERFSAQQFPDLHSELNLSSLELGDSALYFCASSVAAGGYGEQFFGPGTRLTVL.

This clone was detected only once. DNA for the CDR3: TGTGCCAGCAGTGAAGCGCAGGGGTTCACATACGGGAGCAATCAGCCCCAGCATTTT. It translates to CASSEAQGFTYGSNQPQHF. This chain uses TRBV2 with TRBJ1-5, with D possibly being TRBD1 (6 bases). The V gene's germline CDR1 is SNHLY and CDR2 FYNNEI. Trimming cost V 0 bases and J 1 base, with 19 bases left between them. This CDR3 has 19 residues.

The chain couples TRBV5-6 to TRBJ1-2; tentatively, D is TRBD1 (5 bases). The V gene's germline CDR1 is SGHDT and CDR2 YYEEEE. This CDR3 spans 13 amino acids. V lost 4 bases and J lost 1, with 8 bases in between. In DNA, the CDR3 is TGTGCCAGCAGCACGACAGTTAACTATGGCTACACCTTC. Protein: CASSTTVNYGYTF.

This chain uses TRBV5-4 with TRBJ1-2, with 8 positions matching TRBD1. Trimming removed 5 bases from V and 3 bases from J; junction bases left unmatched: 3. Germline lookup yields CDR1 SGHNT and CDR2 YYREEE (reference sequence). The CDR3 runs 13 residues. The CDR3 DNA reads as TGTGCCAGCAGGTCGACAGGGGACTATGGCTACACCTTC. This sequence encodes CASRSTGDYGYTF.

In the case of this clone: Other DNA sequences of this sample code for an identical CDR3. This sequence joins TRBV30 and TRBJ1-2; no firm D call. Germline CDR1 is GTSNPN and CDR2 is SVGIG (reference sequence). Trimming removed 0 bases from V and 3 bases from J, with 8 bases in between. The CDR3 sequence is 13 residues long. CDR3 loop: CAWSVRGDYGYTF. The CDR3 DNA follows: TGTGCCTGGAGTGTACGCGGTGACTATGGCTACACCTTC.

The chain has TRBV4-2 and TRBJ1-6; a weak D match, TRBD1 (5 bases). V was shortened by 0 bases and J by 8 bases, with 11 bases between the two germline ends. Germline loops: CDR1 LGHNA, CDR2 YNFKEQ. The CDR3 runs 15 residues. The CDR3 loop is CASSQENRPYSPLHF. The CDR3 DNA is TGTGCCAGCAGCCAAGAGAACAGGCCGTATTCACCCCTCCACTTT.

The chain is built from TRBV29-1 and TRBJ1-3; 7 positions agree with TRBD1. CDR1 and CDR2 from the germline V gene are SQVTM and ANQGSEA. V lost 0 bases, J lost 1 base, and 12 bases stayed unmatched. This CDR3 has 18 residues. The CDR3 DNA sequence: TGCAGCGTTGAAGATTTCGGAGGGGGCGGTCGTTCTGGAAACACCATATATTTT. It specifies CSVEDFGGGGRSGNTIYF.

This sequence joins TRBV29-1 and TRBJ1-2; no reliable D call. Between the trimmed V and J ends, which lost 3 bases and 5 bases, there was a span of 19 bases. Per the germline V gene, CDR1 is SQVTM and CDR2 is ANQGSEA. The CDR3 extends over 15 amino acids. This CDR3 reads CSVEFREPNGYGYTF. CDR3 nucleotide sequence: TGCAGCGTTGAGTTCCGGGAACCTAATGGATATGGCTACACCTTC.

Notes on this clone: Germline and junction disagree at one end, which may indicate a read error. This chain joins TRBV9 and TRBJ2-7, with 8 bases identical to TRBD2. CDR3 length: 14 residues. Germline V gene sequence: CDR1 SGDLS, CDR2 YYNGEE. DNA for the CDR3: TGTGCCAGCAGCGTAGAGGGTAGCGGGACTCATCGTCACTTC. This codes for CASSVEGSGTHRHF.

The genes are TRBV29-1 and TRBJ2-2, with TRBD1 matching 7 bases. Germline V gene sequence: CDR1 SQVTM, CDR2 ANQGSEA. V was pared by 4 bases and J by 13 bases, with 12 bases of the junction left unmatched. The length of the CDR3 is 13 residues. The CDR3 DNA reads as TGCAGCGTTGTCCCCGATACAGGGGTAGGGCTGTTTTTT. As protein: CSVVPDTGVGLFF.

V and J are TRBV10-3 and TRBJ1-2; TRBD1 aligns across 8 bases. V trimming: 6 bases; J trimming: 8 bases; junction bases outside the gene matches: 8. Germline V gene sequence: CDR1 ENHRY, CDR2 SYGVKD. This CDR3 is built from 13 residues. This CDR3 reads CAIRGQGTEGYTF. CDR3 nucleotides: TGTGCCATCAGAGGACAGGGTACGGAGGGCTACACCTTC.

The chain has TRBV9 and TRBJ2-6; 10 bases agree with TRBD1. Germline values: CDR1 SGDLS, CDR2 YYNGEE. Losses at the gene ends were 0 bases for V and 0 bases for J; bases not matched to a gene: 3. The CDR3 runs 18 residues. CDR3 amino acids: CASSVDWTGGSGANVLTF. CDR3 bases: TGTGCCAGCAGCGTAGATTGGACAGGGGGCTCTGGGGCCAACGTCCTGACTTTC.

The chain links TRBV5-4 to TRBJ1-6; D might be TRBD1 (6 bases). The germline gives CDR1 SGHNT, CDR2 YYREEE (reference sequence). Trimming removed 2 bases from V and 10 bases from J, with 16 bases in between. This CDR3 is built from 15 residues. CDR3 protein: CASSFGEVRGSPLHF. In DNA, the CDR3 is TGTGCCAGCAGCTTTGGAGAAGTCAGGGGCTCACCCCTCCACTTT. The entire variable domain, with the rest obtained from reference TRBV5-4 and TRBJ1-6, is as follows: ETGVTQSPTHLIKTRGQQVTLRCSSQSGHNTVSWYQQALGQGPQFIFQYYREEENGRGNFPPRFSGLQFPNYSSELNVNALELDDSALYLCASSFGEVRGSPLHFGNGTRLTVT.

The genes are TRBV7-3 and TRBJ2-2; D may be TRBD2 (6 bases). The CDR3 is made up of 14 amino acids. Germline V lookup: CDR1 SGHTA, CDR2 FQGTGA. V lost 2 bases and J 6 bases, leaving 10 bases between the germline ends. The CDR3 is CASSLAGSSGELFF. In nucleotides, the CDR3 is TGTGCCAGCAGCTTAGCGGGGTCATCCGGGGAGCTGTTTTTT.